This TCR beta chain was sequenced during a study of naive and memory T cell subsets. The beta constant-region primer was an equimolar mix of two oligonucleotides covering TRBC1 and TRBC2. Ligated cDNA was amplified by four rounds of PCR with nested alpha and beta constant-region primers and SP2. TCRdb passed the UMI-ligation and nested PCR reads through MiXCR, listing each CDR3 protein once. Of tens of thousands of distinct CDR3 sequences listed, 11% were seen once; the top ten hold about 0.14%. After the first PCR, alpha and beta chain libraries were processed separately. This clonotype has ten or more counts. Its antigen is currently unknown. V lost 3 bases and J lost 2, with 17 bases in between. Germline CDR1 SQVTM, CDR2 ANQGSEA. CDR3 length: 15 amino acids. The study's findings and limits: A few larger clonotypes appeared in naive repertoires, especially CD8, possibly memory cells re-expressing CD45RA. Diversity fell and Gini index rose from naive through CM, EM, EMRA. Expression changes during T cell differentiation may affect RNA-based TCR counts.

The V call is TRBV29-1, the J call TRBJ2-7; D possibly corresponds to TRBD2 (5 bases). The source material was naive CD4+ T cells from blood. The TCR was taken from a human donor in good health. This CDR3 is CSVESGTGKTYEQYF. As DNA, the CDR3 is TGCAGCGTTGAGAGCGGAACGGGAAAAACCTACGAGCAGTACTTC.